One sample yielded the 17 T cell receptor beta chains listed below, sequenced in a study of early T cells in non-severe SARS-CoV-2 infection. TCRdb reprocessed the 5' RACE reads with MiXCR, giving one entry per CDR3 protein. The sample consists of roughly 100,000 distinct CDR3 sequences, 11% to 15% of them appearing once. Sequences were obtained from whole blood. The receptors were gathered from an adult who was a healthcare worker with PCR-confirmed SARS-CoV-2 infection or an uninfected control (not recorded which).

This clonotype was counted many times. This chain joins TRBV27 and TRBJ2-3; a weak D match, TRBD2 (5 bases). The CDR3 loop spans 14 amino acids. Germline lookup yields CDR1 MNHEY and CDR2 SMNVEV (reference sequence). Trimming shortened V by 4 bases and J by 0 bases, and 8 bases separated the two germline ends. The CDR3 protein is CASSSGGSTDTQYF. Written as DNA, the CDR3 is TGTGCCAGCAGTTCCGGAGGTAGCACAGATACGCAGTATTTT.

This clonotype occurred a few times. The DNA for the CDR3 is TGCGCCAGCAGCCAAGATGGCAACTCTGGGGCCAACGTCCTGACTTTC. Translation gives CASSQDGNSGANVLTF. This sequence joins TRBV4-3 and TRBJ2-6; D gene ambiguous. Germline V gene sequence: CDR1 LGHNA, CDR2 YSLEER. The CDR3 extends over 16 amino acids. The V and J ends lost 0 bases and 0 bases respectively, with 6 bases between them.

This clonotype was detected ten times or more. The V call is TRBV6-5, the J call TRBJ1-6; D is unclear. V was trimmed by 2 bases and J by 0 bases, leaving 8 bases between them. Per the germline V gene, CDR1 is MNHEY and CDR2 is SVGAGI. This CDR3 is built from 16 residues. CDR3 amino acids: CASSYSTSSYNSPLHF. Here the CDR3 DNA reads TGTGCCAGCAGTTACAGCACTAGCTCCTATAATTCACCCCTCCACTTT.

This clonotype was counted many times. The V call is TRBV2, the J call TRBJ1-1; the D is unclear. The CDR3 has 10 amino acids. Germline lookup yields CDR1 SNHLY and CDR2 FYNNEI. Trimming took off 6 bases at V and 8 bases at J, with 7 bases between the two ends. The CDR3 nucleotides read TGTGCCAGCAGCCGGAGGGAAGCTTTCTTT. Protein product: CASSRREAFF.

This clonotype was picked up a small number of times. The rearrangement uses TRBV7-2 and TRBJ1-5; D call uncertain. Trimming took 1 base from V and 5 from J, leaving 12 bases between them. The CDR3 spans 15 residues. CDR1 is SGHTA and CDR2 is FQGNSA in the germline V gene. CDR3 sequence: CASSLEDRRDQPQHF. In DNA form, the CDR3 reads TGTGCCAGCAGCTTAGAGGATCGTAGGGATCAGCCCCAGCATTTT. Together with reference TRBV7-2 and TRBJ1-5, the CDR3 gives the full variable domain: GAGVSQSPSNKVTEKGKDVELRCDPISGHTALYWYRQSLGQGLEFLIYFQGNSAPDKSGLPSDRFSAERTGGSVSTLTIQRTQQEDSAVYLCASSLEDRRDQPQHFGDGTRLSIL.

This clonotype occurred many times. The chain links TRBV20-1 to TRBJ2-5; TRBD2 matches 8 bases. The CDR3 covers 16 residues. Germline CDR1 and CDR2: DFQATT and SNEGSKA (reference sequence). Trimming took 5 bases from V and 4 from J; bases not matched to a gene: 15. The CDR3 loop is CSAGPIAGTAVETQYF. CDR3 coding DNA: TGCAGTGCTGGACCTATAGCGGGGACGGCGGTAGAGACCCAGTACTTC.

Only a few counts were recorded for this clonotype. This sequence joins TRBV24-1 and TRBJ2-1; 10 nucleotides align to TRBD2. CDR1 and CDR2 from the germline V gene are KGHDR and SFDVKD. The CDR3 consists of 16 residues. V lost 6 bases and J lost 0; bases outside the gene matches: 4. The CDR3 DNA follows: TGTGCCACCAGTCCTGCTAGCGGGAGCTCCTACAATGAGCAGTTCTTC. Amino acids: CATSPASGSSYNEQFF.

This clonotype was detected a few times. The gene calls are TRBV12-3 or TRBV12-4 and TRBJ1-5, with TRBD1 matching over 8 bases. With V trimmed by 6 bases and J by 4 bases, 5 bases remained unmatched. There are 14 residues in the CDR3. The CDR3 loop reads CASSQDRDNQPQHF. The DNA for the CDR3 is TGTGCCAGCAGCCAGGACAGGGATAATCAGCCCCAGCATTTT.

The genes are TRBV4-2 and TRBJ2-5; TRBD2 matches at 10 bases. The germline gives CDR1 LGHNA, CDR2 YNFKEQ. The CDR3 covers 18 residues. The ends lost 0 bases at V and 5 bases at J; junction bases unmatched: 12. CDR3 nucleotides: TGTGCCAGCAGCCAAGAAGCCCCGGGACTAGCGCTTTCGGAGACCCAGTACTTC. Translating it yields CASSQEAPGLALSETQYF.

This clonotype came up many times. The chain has TRBV7-2 and TRBJ2-1, with D perhaps matching TRBD2 (5 bases). V was clipped by 5 bases and J by 9 bases, with 17 bases between them. Germline V gene sequence: CDR1 SGHTA, CDR2 FQGNSA. This CDR3 spans 14 amino acids. CDR3 sequence reads: CASSLGPRGSEQFF. The CDR3 region has the DNA TGTGCCAGCAGCCTCGGACCCCGGGGAAGTGAGCAGTTCTTC.

This clonotype occurred a few times. The chain has TRBV12-3 or TRBV12-4 and TRBJ2-3; TRBD1 matches at 7 bases. Trimming at V came to 4 bases and at J to 1 base, leaving 8 bases not matched to a gene. This CDR3 spans 16 amino acids. CDR3 nucleotide sequence: TGTGCCAGCAGTTCAGGGGGTGACCCCCGCACAGATACGCAGTATTTT. This codes for CASSSGGDPRTDTQYF.

In regard to this clonotype: This sequence may be a read error, since a much larger clone differs from it by one base. V gene TRBV20-1 combines with J gene TRBJ2-5; possible D gene TRBD1, 5 bases. Per the germline V gene, CDR1 is DFQATT and CDR2 is SNEGSKA (reference sequence). This CDR3 is 13 amino acids long. Here the CDR3 reads CGAREAGMGTQYF. Written as DNA, the CDR3 is TGCGGTGCTAGAGAGGCAGGGATGGGGACCCAGTACTTC.

This clonotype was observed a handful of times. The rearrangement uses TRBV6-2 or TRBV6-3 and TRBJ1-1; 8 bases agree with TRBD1. CDR3 length equals 12 residues. The germline CDR1 and CDR2 sequences are MNHEY and SVGEGT. The V and J ends lost 0 bases and 10 bases, in that order; junction bases with no gene match: 1. The CDR3 nucleotides read TGTGCCAGCAGTTACTCGGACAGGGCAGCTTTCTTT. It is translated as CASSYSDRAAFF.

Only a few counts were recorded for this clonotype. The chain combines TRBV4-3 with TRBJ2-5; TRBD1 matches 9 bases. This CDR3 spans 13 amino acids. J gave up 3 bases and V 4 bases, and 0 bases lay outside the gene matches. Germline lookup yields CDR1 LGHNA and CDR2 YSLEER. The CDR3 DNA reads TGCGCCAGCAGCCGGGACAGGGAAGAGACCCAGTACTTC. Its protein product is CASSRDREETQYF.

The V call is TRBV2, the J call TRBJ1-1; D is unresolved. The CDR3 runs 13 residues. Trimming cost V 11 bases and J 1 base, with 14 bases left between them. Germline values: CDR1 SNHLY, CDR2 FYNNEI. CDR3 protein: CALRRAENTEAFF. In DNA form, the CDR3 reads TGTGCCTTGAGGAGGGCCGAGAACACTGAAGCTTTCTTT.

The chain employs TRBV29-1 and TRBJ2-5, with D hard to call. The germline gives CDR1 SQVTM, CDR2 ANQGSEA. The length of the CDR3 is 12 residues. V was cut by 6 bases and J by 0 bases, with 8 bases left in between. The CDR3 here is CSVTAYQETQYF. For the CDR3, the DNA is TGCAGCGTAACGGCGTACCAAGAGACCCAGTACTTC.

The chain employs TRBV28 and TRBJ1-2, with D perhaps matching TRBD1 (6 bases). The CDR3 covers 12 residues. Per germline, CDR1 MDHEN and CDR2 SYDVKM. Trimming cost V 3 bases and J 9 bases, with 11 bases left between them. The CDR3 reads CASSFGGRSYTF. The CDR3 DNA is TGTGCCAGCAGTTTCGGGGGCCGGAGCTACACCTTC.